This T cell receptor beta chain was captured by sequencing in a study of cytomegalovirus exposure and HLA in healthy donors. Broader study findings: The majority of CMV-associated TCR beta chains were reported as apparently HLA-restricted in a later analysis. Earlier analysis found most TCR beta V segments productive about 87% or about 30% of the time. There were reportedly fewer N-insertions in an Asian-associated ancestry cluster than the approximately 600-donor mean, in a later analysis. A link between a missense DCLRE1C variant and TCR beta V- and J-gene trimming emerged from a later analysis.

This clone was picked up one time. Its target is unknown. Primers for the PCR totalled 60 Vbeta and 13 Jbeta. The method was immunoSEQ multiplex PCR; TCRdb's version includes in-frame clones alone and lacks a portion of them. The sample lists some 200,000 clones, about 79% occurring once. The CDR3 extends over 14 amino acids. Unmatched junction bases numbered 4, after V lost 5 bases and J lost 2 bases. Germline loops: CDR1 SGHTA, CDR2 FQGNSA. The genes are TRBV7-2 and TRBJ2-5; TRBD2 matches 8 bases. The TCR sequence derives from a young man in good health and CMV-seronegative. Material: PBMCs. The CDR3 loop is CASSAGGVQETQYF. The CDR3 DNA reads as TGTGCCAGCAGCGCGGGAGGAGTACAAGAGACCCAGTACTTC.